The 8 T cell receptor beta chains below were found in one sample sequenced in a study. One entry per CDR3 protein results from TCRdb running MiXCR on the RT-PCR reads. The sample lists fewer than 800,000 distinct CDR3 sequences, around 14% occurring once. The sequenced sample consisted of memory CD4+ T cells from blood. Receptors were obtained from a female donor in good health, serving as a healthy control.

This clonotype was found a few times. The rearrangement joins TRBV6-5 to TRBJ1-1; D is ambiguous. The CDR3 length is 15 residues. The V and J ends lost 4 bases and 0 bases respectively, with 12 bases between them. Germline V gene lookup returns CDR1 MNHEY and CDR2 SVGAGI. The CDR3, as DNA: TGTGCCAGCAGTTCCGACATAATTATGAACACTGAAGCTTTCTTT. Protein: CASSSDIIMNTEAFF.

CDR3 coding DNA: TGTGCCAGCAGTTCCCTAGGGGGCTTTAATGAAAAACTGTTTTTT. It encodes CASSSLGGFNEKLFF. V gene TRBV27 combines with J gene TRBJ1-4; the match to TRBD1 covers 7 bases. V lost 4 bases to trimming and J lost 4 bases; unmatched junction nucleotides: 6. From germline, CDR1 is MNHEY and CDR2 SMNVEV (reference sequence). This CDR3 comprises 15 residues.

This clonotype was recorded many times. The chain combines TRBV29-1 with TRBJ2-2; possible D gene TRBD1, 6 bases. CDR1 SQVTM and CDR2 ANQGSEA come from the germline V gene. There are 13 residues in the CDR3. V was cut by 7 bases and J by 3 bases, with 12 bases left in between. CDR3 nucleotides: TGCAGCGCCTGTGCAGGGGACACCGGGGAGCTGTTTTTT. As protein: CSACAGDTGELFF.

The chain combines TRBV6-1 with TRBJ2-5; the D gene could be TRBD1 or TRBD2 (5 bases each). The V end was cut by 1 base, the J end by 7 bases, with 16 bases between. This CDR3 has 15 residues. CDR1 is MNHNS and CDR2 is SASEGT in the germline V gene. CDR3 in amino acids: CASSEVDPVRGTQYF. The DNA for the CDR3 is TGTGCCAGCAGTGAAGTGGACCCGGTGAGGGGGACCCAGTACTTC.

The chain has TRBV5-1 and TRBJ2-6, with TRBD1 matching over 7 bases. After removal of 1 base from V and 4 bases from J, the junction contained 2 bases not matched to a gene. There are 15 residues in the CDR3. Germline CDR1 reads SGHRS; CDR2 reads YFSETQ. CDR3 sequence: CASSLQGVGANVLTF. DNA for the CDR3: TGCGCCAGCAGCTTGCAGGGGGTCGGGGCCAACGTCCTGACTTTC.

This clonotype was counted at least ten times. The chain uses TRBV29-1 and TRBJ2-7; D is ambiguous. Germline lookup yields CDR1 SQVTM and CDR2 ANQGSEA. The CDR3 loop spans 12 amino acids. V was shortened by 4 bases and J by 6 bases, with 13 bases between the two germline ends. The CDR3 here is CSVGSSGVEQYF. In DNA form, the CDR3 reads TGCAGCGTTGGGTCGTCGGGTGTCGAGCAGTACTTC.

The chain carries TRBV6-2 or TRBV6-3 and TRBJ1-5; no reliable D call. V gave up 7 bases and J gave up 7 bases, with 20 bases separating them. The CDR3 totals 15 residues. Germline loops: CDR1 MNHEY, CDR2 SVGEGT. This CDR3 is CASTWTVGNGQPQHF. CDR3 nucleotide sequence: TGTGCCAGCACCTGGACCGTAGGAAACGGCCAGCCCCAGCATTTT.

This clonotype was detected ten times or more. V usage is TRBV12-3 or TRBV12-4 and J usage is TRBJ1-1, with TRBD1 identical over 9 bases. With 2 bases clipped from V and 5 bases from J, the junction kept 6 bases outside the gene matches. This CDR3 contains 15 residues. The CDR3 nucleotides are TGTGCCAGCAGTTTACTGCGACAGGGGGAAACTGAAGCTTTCTTT. Translating gives CASSLLRQGETEAFF.